The 20 T cell receptor beta chains below were found in one sample sequenced in a study of cytomegalovirus exposure and HLA in healthy donors. Here immunoSEQ multiplex PCR was the method, and the copy in TCRdb shows in-frame clones only, minus some. Among some 210,000 clones listed, around 87% were seen once. The sample was PBMCs. The receptors here all came from a woman aged 18-35 years in good health and CMV-seropositive.

The J gene is TRBJ2-6, the V gene TRBV28; the D is unclear. Trimming pared 6 bases from V and 2 bases from J, leaving 11 bases between. The CDR3 covers 15 residues. Germline CDR1 reads MDHEN; CDR2 reads SYDVKM. DNA for the CDR3: TGTGCCAGCAGACTACAAGTCCCTGGGGCCAACGTCCTGACTTTC. Translation: CASRLQVPGANVLTF. Filled out from reference TRBV28 and TRBJ2-6, the complete variable domain reads DVKVTQSSRYLVKRTGEKVFLECVQDMDHENMFWYRQDPGLGLRLIYFSYDVKMKEKGDIPEGYSVSREKKERFSLILESASTNQTSMYLCASRLQVPGANVLTFGAGSRLTVL.

The chain uses TRBV10-1 and TRBJ1-1; 9 bases are shared with TRBD1. The germline V gene encodes CDR1 WNHNN and CDR2 SYGVQD (reference sequence). V was clipped by 8 bases and J by 1 base; unmatched bases: 14. The CDR3 sequence is 17 residues long. The CDR3 region is CASDRSPTGGANTEAFF. The DNA for the CDR3 is TGCGCCAGCGACCGATCCCCTACAGGGGGCGCGAACACTGAAGCTTTCTTT.

The chain employs TRBV25-1 and TRBJ2-6; no firm D call. Trimming took 1 base from V and 0 from J, leaving 7 bases between them. The germline gives CDR1 MGHDK, CDR2 SYGVNS. This CDR3 spans 16 amino acids. Here the CDR3 DNA reads TGTGCCAGCAGTGAATGGTCCGGCTCTGGGGCCAACGTCCTGACTTTC. Its protein product is CASSEWSGSGANVLTF.

This clone was observed a handful of times. V is TRBV7-2 and J is TRBJ2-2; weak D call: TRBD2 (5 bases). Germline V gene lookup returns CDR1 SGHTA and CDR2 FQGNSA. Trimming stripped 4 bases from V and 5 bases from J, with 14 bases between. This CDR3 is built from 15 residues. CDR3 loop: CASSWLGGGTGELFF. DNA of the CDR3: TGTGCCAGCAGCTGGCTTGGCGGAGGAACCGGGGAGCTGTTTTTT.

This chain connects TRBV27 to TRBJ2-7; the D gene is possibly TRBD2 (5 bases). The germline CDR1 and CDR2 sequences are MNHEY and SMNVEV (reference sequence). The CDR3 length is 14 residues. The ends were cut back, 5 bases at V and 0 bases at J, with 11 bases in the middle. CDR3 DNA sequence: TGTGCCAGCAGTGAGCGGTCTTCCTCCTACGAGCAGTACTTC. It translates to CASSERSSSYEQYF.

The chain links TRBV27 to TRBJ2-5; tentatively, D is TRBD1 (6 bases). The CDR3 consists of 19 residues. V lost 5 bases, J lost 4 bases, and 29 bases lay in between. In germline, CDR1 is MNHEY, CDR2 SMNVEV (reference sequence). The CDR3 bases are TGTGCCAGCAGTCCTTACGCCGGGACATTTGCCGCCCGGGGAGAGACCCAGTACTTC. Amino acid sequence: CASSPYAGTFAARGETQYF.

The rearrangement uses TRBV27 and TRBJ2-7; TRBD1 is a possible D gene (6 bases). The CDR3 totals 13 residues. The V end lost 3 bases, the J end lost 5 bases, and 11 bases lay between the germline ends. The germline V gene encodes CDR1 MNHEY and CDR2 SMNVEV (reference sequence). CDR3 nucleotide sequence: TGTGCCAGCAGTTTTTCTTACAGGGACGAGCAGTACTTC. This translates into CASSFSYRDEQYF.

This chain uses TRBV5-4 with TRBJ2-5; 10 bases are shared with TRBD2. The junction had 13 bases not matched to a gene; V was cut back by 4 bases and J by 7 bases. The CDR3 length is 16 residues. Germline V CDR1 and CDR2: SGHNT, YYREEE (reference sequence). CDR3 region: CASSAGLAVLGGTQYF. The CDR3 region has the DNA TGTGCCAGCAGCGCAGGACTAGCGGTGTTGGGGGGGACCCAGTACTTC.

The rearrangement links TRBV27 to TRBJ1-1; possible D gene TRBD1, 5 bases. V was pared by 0 bases and J by 1 base, with 6 bases between. CDR3 length: 14 amino acids. The germline V gene has CDR1 MNHEY and CDR2 SMNVEV (reference sequence). CDR3 DNA: TGTGCCAGCAGTTTATCGCAGGGGAACACTGAAGCTTTCTTT. It translates to CASSLSQGNTEAFF.

A single count supports this clone. Other DNA sequences of this sample code for an identical CDR3. This chain connects TRBV27 to TRBJ2-7, with D perhaps matching TRBD2 (6 bases). The CDR3 extends over 13 amino acids. Germline V gene data show CDR1 as MNHEY and CDR2 as SMNVEV (reference sequence). Trimming stripped 5 bases from V and 4 bases from J, with 12 bases between. The CDR3 is CASSPGTGYEQYF. CDR3 bases: TGTGCCAGCAGTCCCGGGACTGGGTACGAGCAGTACTTC.

V is TRBV11-2 and J is TRBJ2-3; TRBD2 matches at 10 bases. Looked up from germline, CDR1 is SGHAT and CDR2 is FQNNGV. CDR3 length equals 18 residues. Trimming took 0 bases from V and 4 from J; bases not matched to a gene: 10. In DNA form, the CDR3 reads TGTGCCAGCAGCTTAGATCTCCCAGCGGGAGGGCCGGCAGATACGCAGTATTTT. It codes for CASSLDLPAGGPADTQYF.

V gene TRBV6-1 combines with J gene TRBJ2-1; D is perhaps TRBD2 (6 bases). The CDR3 length is 17 residues. Germline loops: CDR1 MNHNS, CDR2 SASEGT. V lost 2 bases and J lost 4, with 18 bases in between. The CDR3 reads CASSELGAGTSYNEQFF. The CDR3 coding sequence is TGTGCCAGCAGTGAACTCGGGGCGGGAACCTCGTACAATGAGCAGTTCTTC.

The chain is built from TRBV4-1 and TRBJ2-7; 8 bases map to TRBD1. In germline, CDR1 is MGHRA, CDR2 YSYEKL. This CDR3 is built from 15 residues. Trimming removed 2 bases from V and 5 bases from J; junction bases left unmatched: 8. CDR3 amino acids: CASSQRQGSFNEQYF. CDR3 sequence (DNA): TGCGCCAGCAGCCAACGACAGGGGAGTTTCAACGAGCAGTACTTC.

This clone occurred once. V is TRBV28 and J is TRBJ1-1; 11 bases align to TRBD1. The CDR3 consists of 15 residues. From germline, CDR1 is MDHEN and CDR2 SYDVKM. V trimming: 7 bases; J trimming: 5 bases; junction bases outside the gene matches: 9. The CDR3 region has the DNA TGTGCCAGCACCGAGGACAGGGGGCGAAGTACTGAAGCTTTCTTT. Protein sequence: CASTEDRGRSTEAFF.

The chain links TRBV27 to TRBJ2-3, with D unclear. The CDR3 covers 14 residues. The V gene's germline CDR1 is MNHEY and CDR2 SMNVEV (reference sequence). V was clipped by 0 bases and J by 0 bases, with 4 bases between them. The CDR3 DNA follows: TGTGCCAGCAGTTTATCTACTAGCACAGATACGCAGTATTTT. Its translation: CASSLSTSTDTQYF.

The rearrangement joins TRBV29-1 to TRBJ2-1; 12 bases map to TRBD1. Germline V gene data show CDR1 as SQVTM and CDR2 as ANQGSEA. This CDR3 spans 16 amino acids. V dropped 0 bases and J dropped 4; count of bases not matched to a gene: 4. This CDR3 is CSVEDPGQGAYNEQFF. The CDR3 bases are TGCAGCGTTGAAGACCCGGGACAGGGGGCGTACAATGAGCAGTTCTTC.

The chain is built from TRBV27 and TRBJ1-2, with D unresolved. The CDR3 covers 15 residues. V lost 5 bases to trimming and J lost 7 bases, with 20 bases between them. In germline, CDR1 is MNHEY, CDR2 SMNVEV (reference sequence). The CDR3 region has the DNA TGTGCCAGCAGTCGGAATCTTGACGGGAGTGGTGGCTACACCTTC. Residues: CASSRNLDGSGGYTF.

The J gene is TRBJ2-7, the V gene TRBV18; 8 bases align to TRBD1. The CDR3 has 18 residues. Germline V CDR1 and CDR2: KGHSH, LQKENI. Trimming at V came to 0 bases and at J to 5 bases, leaving 15 bases not matched to a gene. For the CDR3, the DNA is TGTGCCAGCTCACCACCACGAAGTATGGGACAGGAGTTCCACGAGCAGTACTTC. The encoded protein is CASSPPRSMGQEFHEQYF.

The chain carries TRBV29-1 and TRBJ2-7; D might be TRBD2 (5 bases). Germline V CDR1 and CDR2: SQVTM, ANQGSEA. CDR3 length equals 13 residues. Between the trimmed V and J ends, which lost 6 bases and 2 bases, there was a span of 14 bases. CDR3 sequence reads: CSVARGSAYEQYF. CDR3 nucleotides: TGCAGCGTGGCCCGGGGTTCAGCCTACGAGCAGTACTTC.

The chain carries TRBV7-8 and TRBJ2-7; TRBD2 agrees at 12 bases. CDR1 and CDR2 (germline): SGHVS, FQNEAQ. The CDR3 is made up of 16 amino acids. V was pared by 4 bases and J by 5 bases, with 9 bases of the junction left unmatched. The CDR3, as DNA: TGTGCCAGCAGCTCGATCTTGACTAGCGGGAGTAACGAGCAGTACTTC. Translating gives CASSSILTSGSNEQYF. The whole variable domain, filled in from reference TRBV7-8 and TRBJ2-7, reads GAGVSQSPRYKVAKRGQDVALRCDPISGHVSLFWYQQALGQGPEFLTYFQNEAQLDKSGLPSDRFFAERPEGSVSTLKIQRTQQEDSAVYLCASSSILTSGSNEQYFGPGTRLTVT.